This T cell receptor (beta chain) was recovered during a study of cytomegalovirus exposure and HLA in healthy donors. Primers included in the PCR were 60 Vbeta and 13 Jbeta primers. As originally analysed: In a later analysis, tens of millions of unique TCR beta chains included roughly 11 million shared by two or more donors. Generated by immunoSEQ multiplex PCR, the TCRdb table keeps only in-frame clones and is missing some. D and trimming were read from the DNA, whereas the V and J calls and clone size are those reported in that table. This table holds more than 85,000 clones, around four fifths found once. Findings of the study overall: When the data were analyzed later, several of the most significant clusters appeared to be linked to common viral pathogens. A missense variant in DCLRE1C was later tied to TCR beta V- and J-gene trimming. Versus the roughly 690-donor mean, an Asian-associated ancestry cluster reportedly showed fewer N-insertions in a later analysis.

The junction had 8 bases not matched to a gene; V was cut back by 2 bases and J by 4 bases. The CDR3 has 16 amino acids. CDR1 is MNHNS, CDR2 SASEGT, per germline. Note on this clone: Antigen specificity is unknown.

This rearrangement joins TRBV6-1 to TRBJ1-5; 7 bases agree with TRBD1. The sequenced sample consisted of PBMCs. The TCR sequence derives from a man aged 40-49 years in good health and CMV-seronegative. CDR3 DNA: TGTGCCAGCAGTGAATTAACTGGGACAGCGAATCAGCCCCAGCATTTT. Translated: CASSELTGTANQPQHF.